These T cell receptor beta chains were read from a single sample in a study of blood T cell repertoires in COVID-19. The method was immunoSEQ multiplex PCR; TCRdb's version includes in-frame clones alone and lacks a portion of them. The table includes approximately 45,000 clones, about 86% detected once. Sequencing was carried out using peripheral blood. The receptors derive from a man aged 40-55 years with active COVID-19. Both conserved end residues are part of each CDR3. Fields, in order: D gene, clone size, CDR3 length, V gene, J gene, CDR3 protein, CDR3 DNA. A D gene is named only where the DNA matches it firmly. The listing skips clone size in some rows; elsewhere it reads once, few, many or a size class.

.	.	13	TRBV11-3	TRBJ2-1	CASSLGGGSEQFF	TGTGCCAGCAGCTTAGGAGGGGGTAGTGAGCAGTTCTTC
.	.	15	TRBV5-1	TRBJ2-1	CASSLGLADNNEQFF	TGCGCCAGCAGCTTGGGGCTAGCAGATAACAATGAGCAGTTCTTC
.	.	12	TRBV7-2	TRBJ1-2	CASSFSGYGYTF	TGTGCCAGCAGCTTCTCCGGCTATGGCTACACCTTC
.	.	13	TRBV11-2	TRBJ2-7	CASSLDRAGGRYF	TGTGCCAGCAGCTTAGATCGGGCGGGTGGCAGGTACTTC
.	.	15	TRBV7-2	TRBJ2-7	CASSLGRPGGYEQYF	TGTGCCAGCAGCTTAGGGAGGCCAGGCGGCTACGAGCAGTACTTC
TRBD2	.	19	TRBV5-6	TRBJ2-1	CASSLAWGLGLREKDEQFF	TGTGCCAGCAGCTTGGCTTGGGGTCTAGGACTGCGGGAGAAAGATGAGCAGTTCTTC
TRBD1	.	14	TRBV30	TRBJ2-5	CAWAIQGVLETQYF	TGTGCCTGGGCTATTCAGGGGGTCCTGGAGACCCAGTACTTC
.	once	15	TRBV9	TRBJ1-1	CASSVEVGPREGAFF	TGTGCCAGCAGCGTAGAGGTTGGACCCCGGGAGGGAGCTTTCTTT
.	.	15	TRBV18	TRBJ1-6	CASSPAARGNSPLHF	TGTGCCAGCTCACCAGCGGCCAGAGGAAATTCACCCCTCCACTTT
.	.	13	TRBV9	TRBJ1-1	CASSVGETNRAFF	TGTGCCAGCAGCGTAGGGGAGACAAACCGAGCTTTCTTT